What follows are 29 T cell receptor beta chains derived from one specimen sequenced in a study of shared clonotypes between healthy human individuals. Assay: immunoSEQ multiplex PCR; the TCRdb copy retains only in-frame clones and omits some. The data contain around 2,000,000 clones, 93% of them singletons. Naive-designated CD8 cells lacked CD45RO, were positively enriched for CCR7, and omitted terminally differentiated effector memory CD45RA+ cells. What was sequenced was naive CD8+ T cells from PBMCs. Receptors originate from a man younger than 30 in good health. Some clones in this sample may be carry-over from other donors' samples.

The J gene is TRBJ2-5, the V gene TRBV15; TRBD1 might be the D (6 bases). The germline V gene encodes CDR1 LNHNV and CDR2 YYDKDF (reference sequence). The CDR3 loop spans 13 amino acids. V lost 2 bases and J lost 5, with 9 bases in between. The CDR3: CATSRRGTETQYF. CDR3 in DNA: TGTGCCACCAGCAGAAGGGGGACGGAGACCCAGTACTTC.

In nucleotides, the CDR3 is TGTGCCAGCAGCTTAGAGGACAGGGGGGTTATCACCGGGGAGCTGTTTTTT. This translates into CASSLEDRGVITGELFF. This chain connects TRBV11-2 to TRBJ2-2; 10 bases are a match to TRBD1. The junction had 5 bases not matched to a gene; V was cut back by 0 bases and J by 4 bases. The germline V gene has CDR1 SGHAT and CDR2 FQNNGV. This CDR3 region has 17 residues.

The chain carries TRBV4-2 and TRBJ2-3; TRBD1 agrees at 8 bases. This CDR3 spans 18 amino acids. Germline V gives CDR1 LGHNA, CDR2 YNFKEQ. The trim removed 4 bases at V and 0 bases at J, leaving 12 bases unmatched. CDR3 DNA sequence: TGTGCCAGCAGCCGTTTACGCCGGGACAGGTCTAGCACAGATACGCAGTATTTT. It specifies CASSRLRRDRSSTDTQYF.

J is TRBJ2-7 and V is TRBV7-9; D may match TRBD1 or TRBD2 (5 bases each). This CDR3 contains 16 residues. Germline V lookup: CDR1 SEHNR, CDR2 FQNEAQ (reference sequence). V lost 6 bases and J 2 bases, leaving 20 bases between the germline ends. CDR3 residues: CASSSGREGRTYEQYF. Written as DNA, the CDR3 is TGTGCCAGCAGTTCGGGGCGAGAGGGTAGGACCTACGAGCAGTACTTC. Filled out from reference TRBV7-9 and TRBJ2-7, the complete variable domain reads DTGVSQNPRHKITKRGQNVTFRCDPISEHNRLYWYRQTLGQGPEFLTYFQNEAQLEKSRLLSDRFSAERPKGSFSTLEIQRTEQGDSAMYLCASSSGREGRTYEQYFGPGTRLTVT.

V and J are TRBV4-3 and TRBJ2-1, with TRBD2 matching 10 bases. CDR3 length: 16 amino acids. CDR1 and CDR2 (germline): LGHNA, YSLEER. Trimming cost V 3 bases and J 5 bases; bases outside gene matches: 7. CDR3 region: CASSHGSGRANNEQFF. DNA for the CDR3: TGCGCCAGCAGCCATGGGAGCGGGAGGGCCAACAATGAGCAGTTCTTC.

The chain employs TRBV27 and TRBJ2-2; either TRBD1 or TRBD2 may supply D (5 bases each). Trimming stripped 3 bases from V and 3 bases from J, with 8 bases between. Looked up from germline, CDR1 is MNHEY and CDR2 is SMNVEV (reference sequence). The CDR3 runs 14 residues. The CDR3 coding sequence is TGTGCCAGCAGTTTTGGGACCTACACCGGGGAGCTGTTTTTT. Translated: CASSFGTYTGELFF.

The rearrangement joins TRBV7-9 to TRBJ2-1, with 7 bases aligning to TRBD1. Germline V gene sequence: CDR1 SEHNR, CDR2 FQNEAQ (reference sequence). The CDR3 contains 15 residues. Germline trimming cut 5 bases from V and 5 bases from J; bases unmatched to any gene: 9. In DNA, the CDR3 is TGTGCCAGCAGCCCAGGACAGGTCAGGGACAATGAGCAGTTCTTC. It encodes CASSPGQVRDNEQFF.

The V and J genes are TRBV10-3 and TRBJ2-7, with D uncertain. The V gene's germline CDR1 is ENHRY and CDR2 SYGVKD. This CDR3 has 12 residues. V gave up 2 bases and J gave up 5 bases, with 7 bases separating them. The CDR3 sequence is CAISEVAHEQYF. The CDR3 DNA reads TGTGCCATCAGTGAGGTGGCGCACGAGCAGTACTTC.

V is TRBV9 and J is TRBJ2-5, with no clear D. The length of the CDR3 is 14 residues. V shed 4 bases and J shed 4 bases, with 14 bases lying between them. The V gene's germline CDR1 is SGDLS and CDR2 YYNGEE. The CDR3, as DNA: TGTGCCAGCAGCCCAATAGGGCTGAGAGAGACCCAGTACTTC. It specifies CASSPIGLRETQYF.

The V gene is TRBV27, the J gene TRBJ2-7, with D possibly matching TRBD1 (6 bases). The germline V and J ends were trimmed by 4 bases and 4 bases, with 11 bases remaining between them. The CDR3 is made up of 13 amino acids. Per germline, CDR1 MNHEY and CDR2 SMNVEV (reference sequence). CDR3 DNA sequence: TGTGCCAGCAGTTACGGGACATTTTACGAGCAGTACTTC. It specifies CASSYGTFYEQYF.

This clone was seen only once. The chain joins TRBV5-6 to TRBJ2-1; D remains ambiguous. The CDR3 is 13 amino acids. CDR1 is SGHDT, CDR2 YYEEEE, per germline. The V and J ends lost 4 bases and 5 bases respectively, with 10 bases between them. The CDR3, as DNA: TGTGCCAGCAGCCCGTCCCCGGACAATGAGCAGTTCTTC. Amino acids: CASSPSPDNEQFF.

The chain is built from TRBV28 and TRBJ1-2, with D possibly TRBD1 on 6 matching bases. V was clipped by 6 bases and J by 4 bases, with 12 bases between them. Germline assignment: CDR1 MDHEN and CDR2 SYDVKM. The CDR3 length is 13 residues. DNA of the CDR3: TGTGCCAGCAGGCACAGGGCTTTCTATGGCTACACCTTC. It translates to CASRHRAFYGYTF.

The genes are TRBV4-2 and TRBJ2-3; possibly TRBD2 for D (5 bases). The CDR3 has 17 amino acids. Germline V gene data show CDR1 as LGHNA and CDR2 as YNFKEQ. Trimming left V 3 bases short and J 0 bases short, with 16 bases between. CDR3 nucleotides: TGTGCCAGCAGCCATTATGGGGAGAGAGTAAGCACAGATACGCAGTATTTT. Translated, it gives CASSHYGERVSTDTQYF.

The chain couples TRBV2 to TRBJ2-4; D uncertain. V gave up 7 bases and J gave up 4 bases, with 11 bases separating them. This CDR3 is built from 13 residues. The germline V gene encodes CDR1 SNHLY and CDR2 FYNNEI. The CDR3 DNA follows: TGTGCCAGCACGGGCAGACCAAAAAACATTCAGTACTTC. It codes for CASTGRPKNIQYF.

The J gene is TRBJ1-2, the V gene TRBV27, with 8 bases that match TRBD1. Germline loops: CDR1 MNHEY, CDR2 SMNVEV (reference sequence). This CDR3 comprises 16 residues. Trimming at V came to 2 bases and at J to 6 bases, leaving 11 bases not matched to a gene. CDR3 residues: CASSLLQDRAHDGYTF. The CDR3 bases are TGTGCCAGCAGTTTACTGCAGGACAGGGCCCATGATGGCTACACCTTC.

The genes are TRBV5-1 and TRBJ2-2; TRBD2 agrees at 10 bases. The ends lost 0 bases at V and 4 bases at J; junction bases unmatched: 0. The CDR3 loop spans 15 amino acids. CDR1 and CDR2 from the germline V gene are SGHRS and YFSETQ. The DNA for the CDR3 is TGCGCCAGCAGCTTGGAGCGGGAGGGCACCGGGGAGCTGTTTTTT. Protein sequence: CASSLEREGTGELFF.

The chain is built from TRBV2 and TRBJ1-1, with 8 bases fitting TRBD1. The germline gives CDR1 SNHLY, CDR2 FYNNEI. V lost 3 bases and J lost 4; bases outside the gene matches: 7. The CDR3 covers 15 residues. In DNA, the CDR3 is TGTGCCAGCAGTGAGTCGACAGGGGCCCCCACTGAAGCTTTCTTT. The encoded protein is CASSESTGAPTEAFF.

The chain couples TRBV28 to TRBJ1-2; the D is unclear. From germline, CDR1 is MDHEN and CDR2 SYDVKM. Trimming left V 7 bases short and J 5 bases short, with 14 bases between. This CDR3 region has 13 residues. The CDR3 DNA reads as TGTGCCAGCAAATCCGTCCAGGAGTATGGCTACACCTTC. Translation: CASKSVQEYGYTF.

The chain combines TRBV10-3 with TRBJ2-2; perhaps D is TRBD1 or TRBD2 (5 bases each). The length of the CDR3 is 13 residues. CDR1 is ENHRY and CDR2 is SYGVKD in the germline V gene. The CDR3 bases are TGTGCAACGGGGCAGGAGAACACCGGGGAGCTGTTTTTT. It codes for CATGQENTGELFF.

J is TRBJ1-1 and V is TRBV10-1; no clear D gene. CDR3 length: 15 residues. The germline gives CDR1 WNHNN, CDR2 SYGVQD (reference sequence). V lost 2 bases and J 1 base, leaving 11 bases between the germline ends. DNA for the CDR3: TGCGCCAGCAGTGAGACGAAGGAATCGAACACTGAAGCTTTCTTT. Encoded protein: CASSETKESNTEAFF.

The sample holds a few counts of this clone. V gene TRBV28 combines with J gene TRBJ1-2, with 9 bases matching TRBD1. Germline trimming cut 11 bases from V and 8 bases from J; bases unmatched to any gene: 18. The CDR3 consists of 15 residues. Germline V gene sequence: CDR1 MDHEN, CDR2 SYDVKM. CDR3 protein: CALEESPGQGTGYTF. The CDR3 region has the DNA TGTGCCTTGGAGGAGTCCCCGGGACAGGGAACCGGCTACACCTTC.

The rearrangement links TRBV18 to TRBJ2-7; 7 nucleotides align to TRBD1. The CDR3 has 15 amino acids. Germline CDR1 and CDR2: KGHSH and LQKENI. V gave up 3 bases and J gave up 0 bases; unmatched junction bases: 5. The CDR3 nucleotides read TGTGCCAGCTCACCGGGACAGCTGATCTCCTACGAGCAGTACTTC. Protein product: CASSPGQLISYEQYF.

The J gene is TRBJ2-3, the V gene TRBV5-6; D not certain. The V gene lost 1 base and the J gene lost 2 bases, with 11 bases spanning the gap. CDR3 length: 15 amino acids. Germline CDR1 reads SGHDT; CDR2 reads YYEEEE. CDR3 in DNA: TGTGCCAGCAGCTTGTCTTCGTGGTTCACAGATACGCAGTATTTT. Its translation: CASSLSSWFTDTQYF.

The V gene is TRBV7-2, the J gene TRBJ2-7; 8 nucleotides match TRBD2. The CDR3 is made up of 14 amino acids. Germline loops: CDR1 SGHTA, CDR2 FQGNSA. V gave up 5 bases and J gave up 3 bases; unmatched junction bases: 6. In nucleotides, the CDR3 is TGTGCCAGCAGCCTGACGGGACTAGACTACGAGCAGTACTTC. This translates into CASSLTGLDYEQYF.

As regards this clone: At the DNA level, this CDR3 is encoded by other sequences in the same sample as well. The chain carries TRBV10-2 and TRBJ1-1; D not certain. V was shortened by 6 bases and J by 1 base, with 6 bases between the two germline ends. The CDR3 runs to 12 residues. CDR1 and CDR2 (germline): WSHSY, SAAADI. In nucleotides, the CDR3 is TGCGCCAGCAGATGGGGGAACACTGAAGCTTTCTTT. Translated, it gives CASRWGNTEAFF.

The chain joins TRBV27 to TRBJ1-5; maybe TRBD1 (6 bases). Germline CDR1 is MNHEY and CDR2 is SMNVEV (reference sequence). V lost 6 bases, J lost 7 bases, and 16 bases lay in between. CDR3 size: 14 residues. This chain's CDR3 is CASSEGGANQPQHF. The DNA of the CDR3 is TGTGCCAGCAGCGAGGGGGGGGCGAACCAGCCCCAGCATTTT.

Only a few counts were recorded for this clone. The chain uses TRBV5-8 and TRBJ2-7; 7 bases align to TRBD1. The CDR3 contains 15 residues. J lost 2 bases, V lost 0 bases, and 5 bases had no gene match. Germline assignment: CDR1 SGHTS and CDR2 YDEGEE. The CDR3: CASSLVVGGTYEQYF. CDR3 in DNA: TGTGCCAGCAGCTTGGTTGTAGGGGGCACCTACGAGCAGTACTTC.

The V gene is TRBV7-6, the J gene TRBJ1-5; D is perhaps TRBD1 (5 bases). V was clipped by 5 bases and J by 5 bases, with 19 bases between them. This CDR3 region has 16 residues. Germline CDR1 reads SGHVS; CDR2 reads FNYEAQ. The CDR3 spells CASSPGPAEGDQPQHF. The CDR3 DNA reads TGTGCCAGCAGCCCCGGGCCGGCCGAAGGGGATCAGCCCCAGCATTTT.

The genes are TRBV11-2 and TRBJ2-1; TRBD2 agrees at 10 bases. The CDR3 length is 16 residues. V gave up 5 bases and J gave up 4 bases; unmatched junction bases: 8. Germline CDR1 SGHAT, CDR2 FQNNGV. The CDR3 here is CASSQTMTSGYNEQFF. The CDR3 coding sequence is TGTGCCAGCAGCCAAACCATGACTAGCGGGTACAATGAGCAGTTCTTC.